These 7 T cell receptor beta chains were sequenced from one sample in a study of T cells in Graves' hyperthyroidism and ophthalmopathy (dated by TCRdb to the late 2010s). Library construction relied on multiplex PCR. Sequencing took place on an Illumina HiSeq 2000. The TCR beta CDR3 regions were amplified from RNA transcripts. The first round of RT-PCR for the TCR CDR3 was performed with the HTBI primer set and the Qiagen OneStep RT-PCR kit. The public sequencing data were trimmed at Q25 with fastp and processed into clonotypes with MiXCR by TCRdb, which kept only in-frame beta chains. Entries are consolidated by CDR3 protein sequence, retaining the most common genes and DNA. The sample table contains around 300,000 distinct CDR3 sequences; only one count was recorded for roughly 13% of them. The ten largest clones take up around 24% of the sample. The source material was blood. These receptors all stem from a woman in her twenties or thirties with Graves' hyperthyroidism.

This clonotype has a handful of counts. The chain is built from TRBV14 and TRBJ1-5; D might be TRBD1 (5 bases). The V end was cut by 0 bases, the J end by 6 bases, with 9 bases between. Per germline, CDR1 SGHDN and CDR2 FVKESK. The CDR3 is made up of 14 amino acids. In DNA form, the CDR3 reads TGTGCCAGCAGCCAAGAAGGGGATGGTCAGCCCCAGCATTTT. Residues: CASSQEGDGQPQHF.

This chain links TRBV20-1 with TRBJ2-1; D gene ambiguous. The CDR3 is 11 amino acids. The germline V and J ends were trimmed by 3 bases and 8 bases, with 8 bases remaining between them. Germline V gives CDR1 DFQATT, CDR2 SNEGSKA (reference sequence). Here the CDR3 DNA reads TGCAGTGCTAGGAGCTGGGATGAGCAGTTCTTC. Protein: CSARSWDEQFF.

As to this clonotype: A much bigger clone sits one base away, suggesting this may be a read error. V usage is TRBV13 and J usage is TRBJ2-7; D ambiguous. Germline V gene lookup returns CDR1 PRHDT and CDR2 FYEKMQ (reference sequence). The V and J ends lost 8 bases and 2 bases respectively, with 16 bases between them. CDR3 length: 14 amino acids. The CDR3 protein is CASGPKISPYEQYF. The CDR3 nucleotides are TGTGCCAGCGGCCCGAAAATTTCCCCCTACGAGCAGTACTTC. Drawing the rest from reference TRBV13 and TRBJ2-7, the complete variable domain is AAGVIQSPRHLIKEKRETATLKCYPIPRHDTVYWYQQGPGQDPQFLISFYEKMQSDKGSIPDRFSAQQFSDYHSELNMSSLELGDSALYFCASGPKISPYEQYFGPGTRLTVT.

Ten or more counts support this clonotype. The chain joins TRBV10-1 to TRBJ2-1; a weak D match, TRBD1 (6 bases). The CDR3 length is 16 residues. The ends were cut back, 3 bases at V and 10 bases at J, with 22 bases in the middle. The germline CDR1 and CDR2 sequences are WNHNN and SYGVQD (reference sequence). The CDR3 region is CASSDSRYDKRGEQFF. In nucleotides, the CDR3 is TGCGCCAGCAGTGACTCGCGCTACGACAAGAGGGGGGAGCAGTTCTTC.

This clonotype came up many times. The chain couples TRBV28 to TRBJ1-1; D gene unclear. The CDR3 runs to 12 residues. Germline lookup yields CDR1 MDHEN and CDR2 SYDVKM. V was pared by 6 bases and J by 7 bases, with 12 bases between. CDR3 amino acids: CASSRTGYEAFF. CDR3 bases: TGTGCCAGCAGCCGAACGGGTTATGAAGCTTTCTTT.

In this sample, this clonotype turned up a few times. The V and J genes are TRBV6-1 and TRBJ2-1, with D possibly being TRBD1 (5 bases). CDR1 and CDR2 (germline): MNHNS, SASEGT. This CDR3 contains 12 residues. Trimming stripped 8 bases from V and 5 bases from J, with 10 bases between. The CDR3 sequence is CASGQENNEQFF. CDR3 DNA: TGTGCCAGCGGACAAGAAAACAATGAGCAGTTCTTC.

The V call is TRBV27, the J call TRBJ1-6; D gene ambiguous. Germline V gene data show CDR1 as MNHEY and CDR2 as SMNVEV (reference sequence). V shed 6 bases and J shed 11 bases, with 14 bases lying between them. This CDR3 region has 13 residues. Here the CDR3 reads CASSPYNPPPLHF. The CDR3 DNA reads as TGTGCCAGCAGCCCTTACAACCCTCCACCCCTCCACTTT.